Shown below are 14 T cell receptor beta chains from a single sample sequenced in a study of T cell responses to AZD1222 COVID-19 vaccine. Libraries were prepared by immunoSEQ multiplex PCR; TCRdb keeps only in-frame clonotypes and omits some of them. The table lists 130,000 or so clones, approximately 90% of them singletons. The sample here was peripheral blood, taken 28 days after the second AZD1222 dose. The source is an adult who received the AZD1222 COVID-19 vaccine.

This clone was seen more than once but under ten times. This chain uses TRBV5-6 with TRBJ2-5; 10 nucleotides align to TRBD1. Per the germline V gene, CDR1 is SGHDT and CDR2 is YYEEEE. After removal of 0 bases from V and 7 bases from J, the junction contained 3 bases not matched to a gene. The CDR3 has 14 amino acids. CDR3 bases: TGTGCCAGCAGCTTGGGGACAGGGGGGTTGACCCAGTACTTC. Translation gives CASSLGTGGLTQYF.

The V and J genes are TRBV28 and TRBJ1-5; D gene unclear. Per germline, CDR1 MDHEN and CDR2 SYDVKM. The CDR3 sequence is 15 residues long. V was shortened by 0 bases and J by 0 bases, with 6 bases between the two germline ends. The CDR3 bases are TGTGCCAGCAGTTTATGGAGTAATAGCAATCAGCCCCAGCATTTT. Its protein product is CASSLWSNSNQPQHF.

The chain combines TRBV7-2 with TRBJ1-1; TRBD1 aligns across 7 bases. CDR3 length: 15 residues. Germline V lookup: CDR1 SGHTA, CDR2 FQGNSA. V trimming: 1 base; J trimming: 1 base; junction bases outside the gene matches: 3. The chain's CDR3 is CASSLGAGGNTEAFF. The CDR3 DNA reads as TGTGCCAGCAGCTTAGGCGCAGGGGGGAACACTGAAGCTTTCTTT. The full variable domain, its missing parts supplied by reference TRBV7-2 and TRBJ1-1, is GAGVSQSPSNKVTEKGKDVELRCDPISGHTALYWYRQSLGQGLEFLIYFQGNSAPDKSGLPSDRFSAERTGGSVSTLTIQRTQQEDSAVYLCASSLGAGGNTEAFFGQGTRLTVV.

The rearrangement joins TRBV18 to TRBJ2-5; D might be TRBD1 (6 bases). Germline-derived CDR1 and CDR2 are KGHSH and LQKENI. V was clipped by 3 bases and J by 2 bases, with 10 bases between them. The CDR3 totals 14 residues. The CDR3, as DNA: TGTGCCAGCTCACCTTGGGACATACAAGAGACCCAGTACTTC. Its translation: CASSPWDIQETQYF. The variable domain in full, with the rest retrieved from reference TRBV18 and TRBJ2-5, is NAGVMQNPRHLVRRRGQEARLRCSPMKGHSHVYWYRQLPEEGLKFMVYLQKENIIDESGMPKERFSAEFPKEGPSILRIQQVVRGDSAAYFCASSPWDIQETQYFGPGTRLLVL.

The chain employs TRBV28 and TRBJ1-6; D gene unclear. In germline, CDR1 is MDHEN, CDR2 SYDVKM. This CDR3 contains 14 residues. Trimming took off 6 bases at V and 5 bases at J, with 11 bases between the two ends. DNA for the CDR3: TGTGCCAGCAGGGAGGGAGGTAATAATTCACCCCTCCACTTT. It specifies CASREGGNNSPLHF.

J is TRBJ2-5 and V is TRBV10-3; 10 positions agree with TRBD1. The germline CDR1 and CDR2 sequences are ENHRY and SYGVKD. The trim removed 4 bases at V and 4 bases at J, leaving 9 bases unmatched. This CDR3 is built from 16 residues. For the CDR3, the DNA is TGTGCCATCAGTGCGACCGGGACAGGGGTGGGAGAGACCCAGTACTTC. Translated, it gives CAISATGTGVGETQYF.

The chain employs TRBV6-6 and TRBJ2-7, with D perhaps matching TRBD1 or TRBD2 (5 bases each). The V and J ends lost 7 bases and 4 bases respectively, with 17 bases between them. Germline-derived CDR1 and CDR2 are MNHNY and SVGAGI (reference sequence). The CDR3 has 14 amino acids. CDR3 DNA: TGTGCCAGCAACACAGCTGGGGGTTTATACGAGCAGTACTTC. This sequence encodes CASNTAGGLYEQYF.

The V gene is TRBV7-2, the J gene TRBJ2-4; 12 bases fit TRBD2. V was pared by 5 bases and J by 3 bases, with 11 bases of the junction left unmatched. Germline-derived CDR1 and CDR2 are SGHTA and FQGNSA. This CDR3 contains 18 residues. The CDR3 nucleotides are TGTGCCAGCAGCGCACATACTAGCGGGGGGACCTACAAAAACATTCAGTACTTC. It yields the protein CASSAHTSGGTYKNIQYF.

The rearrangement links TRBV28 to TRBJ2-7; 9 bases align to TRBD1. CDR1 and CDR2 from the germline V gene are MDHEN and SYDVKM. The trim removed 6 bases at V and 6 bases at J, leaving 12 bases unmatched. The CDR3 totals 15 residues. The CDR3, as DNA: TGTGCCAGCAGCTCCCCGGAGGGACAGGGATCCGAGCAGTACTTC. This codes for CASSSPEGQGSEQYF. Full variable domain (missing parts from reference TRBV28 and TRBJ2-7): DVKVTQSSRYLVKRTGEKVFLECVQDMDHENMFWYRQDPGLGLRLIYFSYDVKMKEKGDIPEGYSVSREKKERFSLILESASTNQTSMYLCASSSPEGQGSEQYFGPGTRLTVT.

The chain carries TRBV3-1 (or the pseudogene TRBV3-2) and TRBJ2-1; 12 bases map to TRBD2. With 1 base clipped from V and 8 bases from J, the junction kept 6 bases outside the gene matches. CDR3 length equals 16 residues. The V gene's germline CDR1 is LGHDT and CDR2 YNNKEL (reference sequence). Here the CDR3 DNA reads TGTGCCAGCAGCCAAGGGACTAGCGGGAAGGGGTATGAGCAGTTCTTC. As protein: CASSQGTSGKGYEQFF.

In its sample, this clone was seen once. The rearrangement joins TRBV4-2 to TRBJ1-3; no reliable D call. The germline V gene encodes CDR1 LGHNA and CDR2 YNFKEQ. The V end was cut by 0 bases, the J end by 2 bases, with 8 bases between. The CDR3 spans 15 residues. The CDR3 here is CASSQEGGPGNTIYF. CDR3 coding DNA: TGTGCCAGCAGCCAAGAGGGAGGGCCTGGAAACACCATATATTTT.

The chain recombines TRBV19 with TRBJ1-2; no definite D call. The CDR3 loop spans 17 amino acids. With 6 bases removed from V and 8 bases from J, the gap between germline ends came to 28 bases. Germline V gene lookup returns CDR1 LNHDA and CDR2 SQIVND (reference sequence). DNA of the CDR3: TGTGCCAGTAGCGCGATGTTTCGGGGTGATGTTTTCGGCGGCTACACCTTC. Translating gives CASSAMFRGDVFGGYTF.

CDR3 in DNA: TGTGCCAGCAGCTCCGGGACAGGGTTTTTTAAGACTGAAGCTTTCTTT. Amino acid sequence: CASSSGTGFFKTEAFF. V usage is TRBV7-9 and J usage is TRBJ1-1; 9 bases are a match to TRBD1. The junction had 11 bases not matched to a gene; V was cut back by 4 bases and J by 5 bases. The CDR3 spans 16 residues. The germline gives CDR1 SEHNR, CDR2 FQNEAQ (reference sequence).

CDR3 region: CASSRDGQTYEQYF. The CDR3 DNA reads TGTGCCAGCTCGCGGGACGGACAGACCTACGAGCAGTACTTC. The V gene is TRBV18, the J gene TRBJ2-7; D tentatively reads TRBD1 or TRBD2 (6 bases each). Germline CDR1 is KGHSH and CDR2 is LQKENI. With 6 bases removed from V and 2 bases from J, the gap between germline ends came to 14 bases. This CDR3 region has 14 residues.